A single sample gave rise to the 25 T cell receptor beta chains below, sequenced in a study of T cell changes during pregnancy in multiple sclerosis. Assay: immunoSEQ multiplex PCR; the TCRdb copy retains only in-frame clones and omits some. This table holds about 30,000 clones, approximately 91% found once. The sample consisted of peripheral blood, taken in the second trimester of pregnancy. These receptors were taken from a female donor in good health, enrolled as a control in a pregnancy study.

This sequence joins TRBV4-2 and TRBJ2-1; 7 positions agree with TRBD2. Trimming removed 5 bases from V and 2 bases from J; junction bases left unmatched: 9. The germline gives CDR1 LGHNA, CDR2 YNFKEQ. The CDR3 runs to 16 residues. This chain's CDR3 is CASSAEASGAYNEQFF. Here the CDR3 DNA reads TGTGCCAGCAGCGCCGAGGCTAGCGGCGCCTACAATGAGCAGTTCTTC.

The chain couples TRBV2 to TRBJ1-1, with D maybe TRBD1 (5 bases). The CDR3 extends over 15 amino acids. CDR1 and CDR2 (germline): SNHLY, FYNNEI. V was cut by 3 bases and J by 3 bases, with 14 bases left in between. The CDR3: CASSDGQGLDTEAFF. The CDR3 DNA reads as TGTGCCAGCAGTGATGGGCAGGGCCTGGACACTGAAGCTTTCTTT.

This sequence joins TRBV28 and TRBJ1-6, with D possibly matching TRBD1 (6 bases). Trimming left V 6 bases short and J 6 bases short, with 15 bases between. The CDR3 contains 15 residues. From germline, CDR1 is MDHEN and CDR2 SYDVKM. The CDR3 region is CASSPPTGSNSPLHF. The CDR3 coding sequence is TGTGCCAGCAGCCCACCAACAGGGAGTAATTCACCCCTCCACTTT.

In its sample, this clone ranks as medium-sized. This sample includes further DNA sequences coding for the same CDR3. V gene TRBV11-2 combines with J gene TRBJ2-2; D not resolved. Per germline, CDR1 SGHAT and CDR2 FQNNGV. The V end lost 5 bases, the J end lost 2 bases, and 3 bases lay between the germline ends. The length of the CDR3 is 12 residues. The CDR3, as DNA: TGTGCCAGCAGCCATAACACCGGGGAGCTGTTTTTT. It is translated as CASSHNTGELFF.

A single count supports this clone. The V and J genes are TRBV6-5 and TRBJ1-2; possibly TRBD1 for D (5 bases). The CDR3 spans 14 residues. Looked up from germline, CDR1 is MNHEY and CDR2 is SVGAGI. The ends were cut back, 7 bases at V and 1 base at J, with 13 bases in the middle. The CDR3 region has the DNA TGTGCCAGCAAGGGCCGCGACAGTAACTATGGCTACACCTTC. Its protein is CASKGRDSNYGYTF.

The gene calls are TRBV7-6 and TRBJ2-1; TRBD2 matches 13 bases. Germline assignment: CDR1 SGHVS and CDR2 FNYEAQ. J lost 1 base, V lost 5 bases, and 11 bases had no gene match. The CDR3 has 19 residues. CDR3 sequence: CASSLSTSGGGGSYNEQFF. The CDR3 bases are TGTGCCAGCAGCCTCAGTACTAGCGGGGGGGGAGGATCCTACAATGAGCAGTTCTTC.

This sequence joins TRBV5-1 and TRBJ2-1; TRBD1 is a possible D gene (5 bases). V was cut by 4 bases and J by 7 bases, with 9 bases left in between. The CDR3 totals 12 residues. The germline gives CDR1 SGHRS, CDR2 YFSETQ. This chain's CDR3 is CASSQGRNEQFF. The CDR3 DNA follows: TGCGCCAGCAGCCAGGGAAGGAATGAGCAGTTCTTC.

This rearrangement joins TRBV4-1 to TRBJ2-3; D is perhaps TRBD2 (5 bases). This CDR3 is 17 amino acids long. The germline V gene encodes CDR1 MGHRA and CDR2 YSYEKL. V lost 4 bases to trimming and J lost 4 bases, with 21 bases between them. The CDR3 sequence is CASSLGSRSRRADTQYF. The CDR3 DNA is TGCGCCAGCAGCCTTGGGAGCAGGTCCCGAAGGGCAGATACGCAGTATTTT.

The chain recombines TRBV27 with TRBJ2-7, with 10 nucleotides matching TRBD1. The CDR3 has 15 amino acids. Germline V lookup: CDR1 MNHEY, CDR2 SMNVEV (reference sequence). The J segment lost 3 bases and the V segment lost 4 bases, leaving 6 bases of the junction unmatched. In DNA form, the CDR3 reads TGTGCCAGCAGTTGGGGACAGGGGTCGTTCTACGAGCAGTACTTC. Residues: CASSWGQGSFYEQYF.

This chain uses TRBV28 with TRBJ1-1; D might be TRBD1 (5 bases). V lost 3 bases to trimming and J lost 4 bases, with 6 bases between them. This CDR3 contains 12 residues. Germline V lookup: CDR1 MDHEN, CDR2 SYDVKM. Written as DNA, the CDR3 is TGTGCCAGCAGTTTGGGGCTCACTGAAGCTTTCTTT. This sequence encodes CASSLGLTEAFF.

This clone was observed a handful of times. J is TRBJ2-5 and V is TRBV19; TRBD2 is a possible D gene (6 bases). Germline V gene data show CDR1 as LNHDA and CDR2 as SQIVND (reference sequence). Trimming cost V 2 bases and J 4 bases, with 14 bases left between them. The CDR3 extends over 15 amino acids. The CDR3: CASSIRGFEGETQYF. CDR3 sequence (DNA): TGTGCCAGTAGTATACGGGGGTTCGAAGGAGAGACCCAGTACTTC. The full variable domain, rest sourced from reference TRBV19 and TRBJ2-5, is DGGITQSPKYLFRKEGQNVTLSCEQNLNHDAMYWYRQDPGQGLRLIYYSQIVNDFQKGDIAEGYSVSREKKESFPLTVTSAQKNPTAFYLCASSIRGFEGETQYFGPGTRLLVL.

The chain employs TRBV6-5 and TRBJ2-5, with TRBD1 matching over 7 bases. This CDR3 is 14 amino acids long. CDR1 and CDR2 (germline): MNHEY, SVGAGI. Trimming took 2 bases from V and 5 from J; bases not matched to a gene: 5. CDR3 bases: TGTGCCAGCAGTTACGACAGGGTGGCGGAGACCCAGTACTTC. Translating gives CASSYDRVAETQYF.

The chain uses TRBV9 and TRBJ2-7, with 9 bases fitting TRBD1. Germline V gene sequence: CDR1 SGDLS, CDR2 YYNGEE. V lost 0 bases to trimming and J lost 2 bases; unmatched junction nucleotides: 0. The CDR3 contains 14 residues. This CDR3 is CASSVGDRAYEQYF. Here the CDR3 DNA reads TGTGCCAGCAGCGTAGGGGACAGGGCCTACGAGCAGTACTTC. The whole variable domain, filled in from reference TRBV9 and TRBJ2-7, reads DSGVTQTPKHLITATGQRVTLRCSPRSGDLSVYWYQQSLDQGLQFLIQYYNGEERAKGNILERFSAQQFPDLHSELNLSSLELGDSALYFCASSVGDRAYEQYFGPGTRLTVT.

The chain is built from TRBV5-1 and TRBJ1-1; D ambiguous. Trimming took off 3 bases at V and 1 base at J, with 4 bases between the two ends. Germline CDR1 and CDR2: SGHRS and YFSETQ. The CDR3 totals 12 residues. The DNA for the CDR3 is TGCGCCAGCAGCTCAGGGAACACTGAAGCTTTCTTT. It yields the protein CASSSGNTEAFF.

CDR3 sequence reads: CASSSKGQHSNQPQHF. The CDR3 DNA sequence: TGTGCCAGCAGTTCTAAGGGACAACATAGCAATCAGCCCCAGCATTTT. This chain uses TRBV7-6 with TRBJ1-5; TRBD1 is a possible D gene (6 bases). The CDR3 loop spans 16 amino acids. Trimming shortened V by 6 bases and J by 0 bases, and 15 bases separated the two germline ends. CDR1 is SGHVS, CDR2 FNYEAQ, per germline.

V and J are TRBV28 and TRBJ2-1, with D tentatively TRBD1 (6 bases). CDR3 length: 14 amino acids. V was shortened by 3 bases and J by 8 bases, with 14 bases between the two germline ends. Per the germline V gene, CDR1 is MDHEN and CDR2 is SYDVKM. In DNA, the CDR3 is TGTGCCAGCAGTTTCCCCGCAGGGGACGATGAGCAGTTCTTC. Protein sequence: CASSFPAGDDEQFF.

The chain is built from TRBV10-2 and TRBJ2-1; possibly TRBD1 for D (6 bases). The CDR3 totals 14 residues. The V end lost 7 bases, the J end lost 5 bases, and 15 bases lay between the germline ends. The V gene's germline CDR1 is WSHSY and CDR2 SAAADI. The CDR3 sequence: CASNNRAPNNEQFF. The CDR3 DNA is TGCGCCAGCAATAACAGGGCCCCCAACAATGAGCAGTTCTTC.

This clone came up once. This sequence joins TRBV7-2 and TRBJ1-1, with D possibly matching TRBD1 (6 bases). The CDR3 has 15 amino acids. Germline V CDR1 and CDR2: SGHTA, FQGNSA. The V end lost 5 bases, the J end lost 4 bases, and 17 bases lay between the germline ends. DNA of the CDR3: TGTGCCAGCAGCCTTCAACAGGGCCTGAGCACTGAAGCTTTCTTT. Its protein is CASSLQQGLSTEAFF.

CDR3: CASSLALDTQYF. DNA for the CDR3: TGCGCCAGCAGCTTGGCCCTAGATACGCAGTATTTT. This rearrangement joins TRBV5-1 to TRBJ2-3; D call uncertain. The CDR3 has 12 residues. The V and J ends lost 0 bases and 5 bases respectively, with 4 bases between them. CDR1 is SGHRS and CDR2 is YFSETQ in the germline V gene. Looking up the rest from reference TRBV5-1 and TRBJ2-3 gives the full variable domain: KAGVTQTPRYLIKTRGQQVTLSCSPISGHRSVSWYQQTPGQGLQFLFEYFSETQRNKGNFPGRFSGRQFSNSRSEMNVSTLELGDSALYLCASSLALDTQYFGPGTRLTVL.

The chain is built from TRBV7-3 and TRBJ2-2; TRBD2 aligns across 16 bases. Germline-derived CDR1 and CDR2 are SGHTA and FQGTGA. This CDR3 contains 20 residues. The trim removed 4 bases at V and 7 bases at J, leaving 15 bases unmatched. This CDR3 reads CASSSVPGTSGGAPGGELFF. Here the CDR3 DNA reads TGTGCCAGCAGCTCCGTCCCCGGGACTAGCGGGGGGGCCCCAGGCGGGGAGCTGTTTTTT.

The genes are TRBV11-2 and TRBJ2-7, with D possibly TRBD2 on 6 matching bases. Trimming shortened V by 10 bases and J by 4 bases, and 11 bases separated the two germline ends. There are 11 residues in the CDR3. From germline, CDR1 is SGHAT and CDR2 FQNNGV. CDR3 region: CAIQTRYEQYF. The CDR3, as DNA: TGTGCCATTCAGACTAGGTACGAGCAGTACTTC.

The chain joins TRBV5-4 to TRBJ2-1, with 15 bases matching TRBD2. Germline V gene lookup returns CDR1 SGHNT and CDR2 YYREEE (reference sequence). The CDR3 loop spans 15 amino acids. V shed 0 bases and J 8 bases; nucleotides not matched to a gene: 0. CDR3 protein: CASSLGTSGRDEQFF. The CDR3 nucleotides are TGTGCCAGCAGCTTGGGGACTAGCGGGAGGGATGAGCAGTTCTTC.

Only a few counts were recorded for this clone. V gene TRBV7-3 combines with J gene TRBJ2-5, with 11 bases matching TRBD2. Looked up from germline, CDR1 is SGHTA and CDR2 is FQGTGA. Unmatched junction bases numbered 5, after V lost 3 bases and J lost 5 bases. This CDR3 spans 15 amino acids. The CDR3 is CASSFASGRRETQYF. The CDR3, as DNA: TGTGCCAGCAGCTTTGCTAGCGGGAGGAGGGAGACCCAGTACTTC.

The V and J genes are TRBV7-8 and TRBJ2-7; 11 nucleotides align to TRBD2. The V segment lost 1 base and the J segment 5 bases; nucleotides outside the gene matches: 10. The CDR3 length is 17 residues. Per germline, CDR1 SGHVS and CDR2 FQNEAQ. The CDR3 coding sequence is TGTGCCAGCAGCTTAGGCTCCGGACTAGCGGGTAGGAACGAGCAGTACTTC. Translating it yields CASSLGSGLAGRNEQYF.

The chain uses TRBV21-1 and TRBJ2-2; the table's D call of TRBD2 was not tested on the DNA. TRBV21-1 is assigned pseudogene status. The CDR3 spans 15 residues. The CDR3 DNA is TGTGCCAGCAGTTGGACTAGCGGGACGTCCGGGGAGCTGTTTTTT. This encodes CASSWTSGTSGELFF.